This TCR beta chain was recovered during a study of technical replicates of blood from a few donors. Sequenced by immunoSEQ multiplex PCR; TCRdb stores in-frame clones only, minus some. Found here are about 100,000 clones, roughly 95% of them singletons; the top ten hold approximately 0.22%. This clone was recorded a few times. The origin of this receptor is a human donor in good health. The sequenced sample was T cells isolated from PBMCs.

CDR3 DNA: TGCGCCAGCAGCGCCGACGCAGGGGGCTACGAGCAGTACTTC. This encodes CASSADAGGYEQYF. The chain has TRBV10-1 and TRBJ2-7, with 7 nucleotides matching TRBD1. Germline CDR1 reads WNHNN; CDR2 reads SYGVQD (reference sequence). Losses at the gene ends were 6 bases for V and 3 bases for J; bases not matched to a gene: 8. This CDR3 comprises 14 residues.